This T cell receptor beta chain was identified in a study of blood T cell repertoires in COVID-19 (dated by TCRdb to the early 2020s). Context from the whole study: Samples covering the acute and convalescent phases of COVID-19 were provided by collaborators in the United States, Italy and Spain. The sample metadata nearly always contained a de-identified subject ID, COVID-19 status, age in years and sex. Where available, HLA class I and class II types were taken from metadata supplied by the sample provider and were not determined by assay-based typing. A freely available public database, intended as a resource for researchers studying the immune response to SARS-CoV-2, is where the repertoires were released. Samples were obtained from the ongoing ImmuneRACE study (first 160 participants) and from over 1,000 subjects provided by 6 global collaborators. Subjects who had been exposed to COVID-19, were actively infected with it, or had recovered from it provided the deeply sampled blood TCRbeta repertoires that made up the dataset. The material from the prospective study consisted of cDNA or gDNA derived from T cells, B-cell-depleted T cells, or PBMCs.

V gives up 0 bases and J gives up 5 bases, and the segment between their germline ends measures 19 bases. The germline V gene (reference sequence) provides CDR1 LGHDT and CDR2 YNNKEL. There are 17 amino acids in the CDR3, from cysteine to phenylalanine inclusive. Left in the record is the CDR3 DNA by itself, 51 bases read in frame from the first base. On this clone itself: Its antigen is still unknown. Base qualities are not provided; no much larger clone lies one nucleotide away.

The collaborating institutions used their own protocols to collect whole blood in K2EDTA tubes. For TCRbeta analysis, collaborator samples were shipped as frozen whole blood, as isolated PBMCs, or as DNA extracted from either sample type. TCRbeta CDR3 regions were amplified from genomic DNA using the immunoSEQ Assay, a bias-controlled multiplex PCR. The authors processed their data as follows. The number of nucleated cells in each sample was estimated by amplification of reference gene primers within the assay. Sequence reads were collapsed and filtered to measure the absolute abundance of every unique TCRbeta CDR3 rearrangement. Productive Simpson clonality was computed per sample as the square root of Simpson's diversity index over productive rearrangements. TCRdb mirrors the immuneACCESS table, restricted to in-frame sequences. Some clones are absent from its copies; in checked studies, under half trace to an unresolved V gene, and the reason for the others is unknown. V, J and clone size are those of that table, while D and trimming were read from the DNA. The sample contains approximately 100,000 clones, around 92% of them found a single time. The top ten hold less than 7.5% of the sample.

What the authors observed across the whole study: How much clinical and demographic metadata was included differed by source and by participant, and the metadata was provided uncurated.

This TCR was sampled from a middle-aged man with active COVID-19. The chain was built from TRBV3-1 (or the pseudogene TRBV3-2) and TRBJ2-5, with TRBD2 perhaps the D gene, on 7 matching bases. The sample taken for sequencing was peripheral blood. The nucleotides read TGTGCCAGCAGCCAAGAAGCGCTCGGCGGGGGCCGGGAGACCCAGTACTTC. This codes for CASSQEALGGGRETQYF.